A single sample gave rise to the 20 T cell receptor beta chains below, sequenced in a study of OX40 agonist ivuxolimab in advanced cancers. Generated by immunoSEQ multiplex PCR, the TCRdb table keeps only in-frame clones and is missing some. The data contain tens of thousands of clones, 75% to 90% of them singletons. Sample: CD4+ or CD8+ T cells sorted from blood, taken in a trial of the OX40 agonist ivuxolimab. The receptors come from an adult with an advanced solid tumor such as melanoma, head and neck, liver or kidney cancer.

The chain combines TRBV5-6 with TRBJ1-5; D uncertain. The V gene lost 1 base and the J gene lost 3 bases, with 14 bases spanning the gap. CDR3 size: 16 residues. Germline loops: CDR1 SGHDT, CDR2 YYEEEE. In nucleotides, the CDR3 is TGTGCCAGCAGCTTGAACGGCGGCAGGCTCAATCAGCCCCAGCATTTT. Protein: CASSLNGGRLNQPQHF.

CDR3 DNA: TGTGCCAGCAGCGCGAACAGGGTGTCGGCAGAGACCCAGTACTTC. Encoded protein: CASSANRVSAETQYF. The chain joins TRBV9 to TRBJ2-5; D might be TRBD1 (6 bases). The germline V and J ends were trimmed by 3 bases and 4 bases, with 16 bases remaining between them. The CDR3 runs 15 residues. CDR1 is SGDLS and CDR2 is YYNGEE in the germline V gene.

This rearrangement joins TRBV9 to TRBJ2-5; 9 bases line up with TRBD2. V lost 3 bases to trimming and J lost 5 bases; unmatched junction nucleotides: 8. Germline CDR1 reads SGDLS; CDR2 reads YYNGEE. CDR3 length: 15 residues. The chain's CDR3 is CASSGGGGAVETQYF. The CDR3 DNA reads as TGTGCCAGCAGCGGCGGCGGGGGGGCTGTGGAGACCCAGTACTTC.

This chain connects TRBV6-1 to TRBJ1-5; the D is unclear. From germline, CDR1 is MNHNS and CDR2 SASEGT. There are 11 residues in the CDR3. Trimming cost V 5 bases and J 3 bases, with 2 bases left between them. CDR3 sequence (DNA): TGTGCCAGCAGTCTCAATCAGCCCCAGCATTTT. Its protein product is CASSLNQPQHF.

This chain links TRBV29-1 with TRBJ2-1; tentatively, D is TRBD1 (5 bases). Germline loops: CDR1 SQVTM, CDR2 ANQGSEA. CDR3 length: 11 amino acids. V was shortened by 4 bases and J by 6 bases, with 7 bases between the two germline ends. CDR3 nucleotides: TGCAGCGTTGGACAGCTCAATGAGCAGTTCTTC. Translating gives CSVGQLNEQFF.

The chain joins TRBV11-2 to TRBJ2-1; maybe TRBD1 (5 bases). The CDR3 spans 13 residues. V was pared by 3 bases and J by 4 bases, with 7 bases between. Germline CDR1 is SGHAT and CDR2 is FQNNGV. DNA for the CDR3: TGTGCCAGCAGCTTCTACAGGTACAATGAGCAGTTCTTC. The encoded protein is CASSFYRYNEQFF.

The V call is TRBV11-3, the J call TRBJ2-1; D is unclear. Germline CDR1 SGHNT, CDR2 YENEEA. Deletions cut 4 bases from V and 7 bases from J, with 20 bases between. This CDR3 comprises 16 residues. The CDR3 reads CASSSNSGFHFNEQFF. In nucleotides, the CDR3 is TGTGCCAGCAGCTCCAATTCAGGATTCCATTTTAATGAGCAGTTCTTC. The entire variable domain, with the rest obtained from reference TRBV11-3 and TRBJ2-1, is as follows: EAGVVQSPRYKIIEKKQPVAFWCNPISGHNTLYWYLQNLGQGPELLIRYENEEAVDDSQLPKDRFSAERLKGVDSTLKIQPAELGDSAVYLCASSSNSGFHFNEQFFGPGTRLTVL.

The chain combines TRBV7-6 with TRBJ1-3, with TRBD1 identical over 8 bases. The CDR3 length is 16 residues. Germline values: CDR1 SGHVS, CDR2 FNYEAQ. V gave up 1 base and J gave up 5 bases; unmatched junction bases: 7. CDR3 sequence reads: CASSLGSGGGRNTIYF. CDR3 DNA sequence: TGTGCCAGCAGCTTAGGGTCAGGGGGCGGTCGAAACACCATATATTTT.

This chain joins TRBV19 and TRBJ1-2; no clear D gene. This CDR3 has 13 residues. Germline CDR1 LNHDA, CDR2 SQIVND (reference sequence). The V and J ends lost 2 bases and 4 bases respectively, with 8 bases between them. CDR3 DNA: TGTGCCAGTAGTATAACGCCTCCCTATGGCTACACCTTC. It codes for CASSITPPYGYTF.

This chain joins TRBV9 and TRBJ1-1; TRBD1 might be the D (5 bases). Germline CDR1 is SGDLS and CDR2 is YYNGEE. CDR3 length: 15 amino acids. The V gene lost 0 bases and the J gene lost 1 base, with 10 bases spanning the gap. The CDR3 loop is CASSVVGRGNTEAFF. CDR3 bases: TGTGCCAGCAGCGTAGTGGGACGGGGGAACACTGAAGCTTTCTTT.

The chain combines TRBV5-4 with TRBJ2-4, with TRBD1 matching over 10 bases. CDR1 is SGHNT and CDR2 is YYREEE in the germline V gene (reference sequence). Losses at the gene ends were 3 bases for V and 8 bases for J; bases not matched to a gene: 8. This CDR3 comprises 15 residues. In DNA, the CDR3 is TGTGCCAGCAGCTCAAACGCCGGGACAGGGGACATTCAGTACTTC. Its translation: CASSSNAGTGDIQYF.

In DNA form, the CDR3 reads TGCGCCAGCAGCTTAGGTTTGGCGGGGAGACTCGAGGAGACCCAGTACTTC. Its translation is CASSLGLAGRLEETQYF. The rearrangement links TRBV5-1 to TRBJ2-5, with a tentative D call TRBD2 (6 bases). From germline, CDR1 is SGHRS and CDR2 YFSETQ. Trimming removed 2 bases at V and 5 bases at J, with 22 bases between. CDR3 length equals 17 residues.

The rearrangement uses TRBV30 and TRBJ2-4; maybe TRBD1 (7 bases). CDR1 GTSNPN and CDR2 SVGIG come from the germline V gene (reference sequence). The CDR3 totals 13 residues. Trimming pared 4 bases from V and 1 base from J, leaving 8 bases between. In DNA form, the CDR3 reads TGTGCCTGGACAGGGGGGGCCAAAAACATTCAGTACTTC. Residues: CAWTGGAKNIQYF.

This chain connects TRBV10-2 to TRBJ2-4; D unresolved. This CDR3 comprises 11 residues. The germline CDR1 and CDR2 sequences are WSHSY and SAAADI. With 8 bases removed from V and 8 bases from J, the gap between germline ends came to 10 bases. CDR3 DNA: TGCGCCAGCCAGGAGTCCTACATTCAGTACTTC. It codes for CASQESYIQYF.

The J gene is TRBJ1-5, the V gene TRBV19, with D perhaps TRBD1 (6 bases). This CDR3 has 13 amino acids. V lost 7 bases and J 7 bases, leaving 14 bases between the germline ends. Germline V gene sequence: CDR1 LNHDA, CDR2 SQIVND (reference sequence). CDR3 in DNA: TGTGCCAGTAACGTTGGGGGGCGACAGCCCCAGCATTTT. It specifies CASNVGGRQPQHF.

The chain employs TRBV5-6 and TRBJ1-1; D call uncertain. Trimming removed 0 bases at V and 1 base at J, with 7 bases between. Germline CDR1 SGHDT, CDR2 YYEEEE. The CDR3 has 14 residues. CDR3 in amino acids: CASSLAGKNTEAFF. DNA for the CDR3: TGTGCCAGCAGCTTGGCCGGCAAGAACACTGAAGCTTTCTTT.

The rearrangement uses TRBV11-2 and TRBJ2-7, with TRBD2 matching 7 bases. The CDR3 loop spans 14 amino acids. Germline CDR1 reads SGHAT; CDR2 reads FQNNGV. The V gene end was trimmed by 6 bases and the J gene end by 6 bases; junction bases not matched to a gene: 11. CDR3 sequence: CASRGGGPLGEQYF. Here the CDR3 DNA reads TGTGCCAGCAGGGGGGGAGGGCCACTGGGCGAGCAGTACTTC.

The chain couples TRBV6-5 to TRBJ1-4; possible D gene TRBD1, 5 bases. The CDR3 has 14 residues. The germline CDR1 and CDR2 sequences are MNHEY and SVGAGI. V lost 7 bases, J lost 7 bases, and 16 bases lay in between. CDR3 nucleotide sequence: TGTGCCAGCAAGGGGTCAATAAGGCGTGAAAAACTGTTTTTT. This codes for CASKGSIRREKLFF.

This chain joins TRBV7-8 and TRBJ2-1; 12 positions agree with TRBD1. Germline V lookup: CDR1 SGHVS, CDR2 FQNEAQ. The CDR3 contains 16 residues. V was clipped by 2 bases and J by 7 bases; unmatched bases: 6. The CDR3 here is CASSLTGTGGQNEQFF. The CDR3 DNA sequence: TGTGCCAGCAGCTTAACCGGGACAGGGGGCCAGAATGAGCAGTTCTTC.

The chain carries TRBV5-4 and TRBJ2-5, with 7 bases matching TRBD2. There are 16 residues in the CDR3. Germline CDR1 and CDR2: SGHNT and YYREEE (reference sequence). V lost 1 base and J lost 5; bases outside the gene matches: 11. CDR3 in amino acids: CASSLLMGGPGETQYF. In nucleotides, the CDR3 is TGTGCCAGCAGCTTGCTGATGGGAGGGCCGGGGGAGACCCAGTACTTC.